What follows are 22 T cell receptor beta chains derived from one specimen sequenced in a study of blood T cells in healthy people across ages. The use of a sample-barcoded 5' primer and a J-beta primer mix characterized a second PCR of roughly 6 to 11 cycles. MiXCR was run by TCRdb on the 5' RACE reads, yielding one entry per CDR3 protein. The sample holds 1.5 million to 2 million distinct CDR3 sequences; 34% are singletons and the top ten take roughly 10%. What was sequenced was blood. These receptors were collected from a woman aged 30 to 39 in good health.

The gene calls are TRBV7-8 and TRBJ2-1; a possible D gene is TRBD2 (6 bases). Germline lookup yields CDR1 SGHVS and CDR2 FQNEAQ. CDR3 length equals 14 residues. Deletions cut 5 bases from V and 15 bases from J, with 23 bases between. This CDR3 reads CASSMGGRGGRLFF. The CDR3 region has the DNA TGTGCCAGCAGCATGGGGGGACGGGGAGGTAGGTTGTTCTTC.

The V gene is TRBV7-2, the J gene TRBJ1-2; maybe TRBD1 (5 bases). The V end was cut by 7 bases, the J end by 6 bases, with 18 bases between. The CDR3 spans 14 residues. Germline CDR1 reads SGHTA; CDR2 reads FQGNSA. In DNA form, the CDR3 reads TGTGCCAGCACCCGGGAGAGGGGCGTGGATGGCTACACCTTC. Translation gives CASTRERGVDGYTF.

The chain is built from TRBV5-8 and TRBJ1-1; D not resolved. The CDR3 consists of 13 residues. Between the trimmed V and J ends, which lost 7 bases and 6 bases, there was a span of 16 bases. CDR1 is SGHTS and CDR2 is YDEGEE in the germline V gene. CDR3 in amino acids: CASSKSGISEAFF. The DNA for the CDR3 is TGTGCCAGCTCCAAATCAGGAATCTCTGAAGCTTTCTTT.

The chain links TRBV28 to TRBJ2-1; 9 nucleotides agree with TRBD2. Germline V gene data show CDR1 as MDHEN and CDR2 as SYDVKM. The CDR3 is 17 amino acids. J gave up 0 bases and V 7 bases, and 10 bases lay outside the gene matches. CDR3 sequence: CASTDSGSPTSYNEQFF. CDR3 DNA sequence: TGTGCCAGCACCGATAGCGGGAGCCCGACCTCCTACAATGAGCAGTTCTTC. The full variable domain, completed using reference TRBV28 and TRBJ2-1, is DVKVTQSSRYLVKRTGEKVFLECVQDMDHENMFWYRQDPGLGLRLIYFSYDVKMKEKGDIPEGYSVSREKKERFSLILESASTNQTSMYLCASTDSGSPTSYNEQFFGPGTRLTVL.

The chain uses TRBV5-1 and TRBJ2-2; D is ambiguous. This CDR3 contains 14 residues. Trimming removed 4 bases at V and 4 bases at J, with 11 bases between. Germline CDR1 reads SGHRS; CDR2 reads YFSETQ. The CDR3 sequence is CASSRSQITGELFF. The CDR3 nucleotides read TGCGCCAGCAGCAGGAGCCAAATCACCGGGGAGCTGTTTTTT.

This clonotype was detected a few times. It may be a read error: a sequence one base away is much more abundant. This chain connects TRBV4-1 to TRBJ2-1; no definite D call. This CDR3 has 13 residues. The V end was cut by 2 bases, the J end by 13 bases, with 15 bases between. CDR1 is MGHRA, CDR2 YSYEKL, per germline. The CDR3 region is CASSQSYTETQFF. The CDR3 bases are TGCGCCAGCAGCCAATCCTACACTGAGACCCAGTTCTTC.

This clonotype was observed a handful of times. The rearrangement joins TRBV27 to TRBJ2-3; 8 bases align to TRBD2. The germline V gene has CDR1 MNHEY and CDR2 SMNVEV (reference sequence). Trimming cost V 1 base and J 6 bases; bases outside gene matches: 3. The CDR3 covers 14 residues. CDR3 in amino acids: CASSLWPGGDTQYF. The CDR3 DNA follows: TGTGCCAGCAGTTTATGGCCGGGGGGGGATACGCAGTATTTT.

The table lists this clonotype with many counts. V gene TRBV29-1 combines with J gene TRBJ2-1; D unresolved. The germline V gene has CDR1 SQVTM and CDR2 ANQGSEA. V was cut by 4 bases and J by 8 bases, with 18 bases left in between. The CDR3 has 14 residues. In DNA form, the CDR3 reads TGCAGCGTTGTGCGGTGGGCCGGCAGTGATGAGCAGTTCTTC. Protein: CSVVRWAGSDEQFF.

J is TRBJ2-3 and V is TRBV7-7; weak D call: TRBD2 (6 bases). Germline values: CDR1 SSHAT, CDR2 FNYEAQ (reference sequence). This CDR3 is 16 amino acids long. Trimming cost V 4 bases and J 1 base, with 15 bases left between them. In DNA form, the CDR3 reads TGTGCCAGCAGCTCGGGACTCGTGGTCGGCACAGATACGCAGTATTTT. This encodes CASSSGLVVGTDTQYF.

A word on this clonotype: A much larger clone differs from this one at a single base, so this may be a read error. The chain joins TRBV29-1 to TRBJ2-1; perhaps TRBD1 as D (5 bases). Germline loops: CDR1 SQVTM, CDR2 ANQGSEA. The CDR3 is 13 amino acids. Trimming cost V 1 base and J 6 bases, with 10 bases left between them. The CDR3 nucleotides are TGCAGCGTTGAAGTAGGGGCACCCAATGAGCAGTTCTTC. Translated: CSVEVGAPNEQFF.

This clonotype was observed many times. The CDR3 sequence: CSVDQSSYNEQFF. The CDR3 DNA sequence: TGCAGCGTTGACCAGAGCTCCTACAATGAGCAGTTCTTC. The genes are TRBV29-1 and TRBJ2-1; no definite D call. The V and J ends lost 3 bases and 0 bases respectively, with 6 bases between them. The CDR3 covers 13 residues. The germline CDR1 and CDR2 sequences are SQVTM and ANQGSEA.

This clonotype has just a few counts. The chain joins TRBV27 to TRBJ2-3; 7 nucleotides align to TRBD1. V shed 11 bases, J shed 4 bases, and the junction held 12 bases outside the gene matches. The CDR3 sequence is 14 residues long. Germline values: CDR1 MNHEY, CDR2 SMNVEV (reference sequence). The CDR3 DNA sequence: TGTGCCGTGAGGGGGCGGGCCACACCAGATACGCAGTATTTT. Its protein product is CAVRGRATPDTQYF.

The chain has TRBV30 and TRBJ2-1; 8 bases are shared with TRBD2. CDR3 size: 18 residues. Germline V CDR1 and CDR2: GTSNPN, SVGIG (reference sequence). J gave up 1 base and V 2 bases, and 13 bases lay outside the gene matches. The DNA of the CDR3 is TGTGCCTGGAGTTCGGAGGGAGGCGGGGGGTCATCCTACAATGAGCAGTTCTTC. It encodes CAWSSEGGGGSSYNEQFF.

About this clonotype itself: The junction does not match germline at one end; this may be a read error. The rearrangement links TRBV3-1 to TRBJ2-7, with a weak D call TRBD2 (6 bases). CDR1 is LGHDT, CDR2 YNNKEL, per germline (reference sequence). This CDR3 has 13 amino acids. In DNA form, the CDR3 reads TGTGCCGGCAGTCCGGACGGGAGTTTCGAGCAGTACTTC. It encodes CAGSPDGSFEQYF.

This clonotype was seen more than once but under ten times. This sequence joins TRBV4-2 and TRBJ2-1; D remains unclear. Germline V gene sequence: CDR1 LGHNA, CDR2 YNFKEQ. The V end lost 0 bases, the J end lost 7 bases, and 16 bases lay between the germline ends. This CDR3 spans 16 amino acids. The CDR3 DNA follows: TGTGCCAGCAGCCAAGAAGGTCCCTTCTATGGGAATGAGCAGTTCTTC. Its protein product is CASSQEGPFYGNEQFF.

The chain recombines TRBV28 with TRBJ2-5; TRBD1 matches 9 bases. This CDR3 spans 14 amino acids. Germline-derived CDR1 and CDR2 are MDHEN and SYDVKM. Germline trimming cut 6 bases from V and 2 bases from J; bases unmatched to any gene: 4. This CDR3 reads CASSGTGRQETQYF. The CDR3 DNA reads TGTGCCAGCAGCGGGACAGGGCGGCAAGAGACCCAGTACTTC.

The gene calls are TRBV15 and TRBJ1-2; D unresolved. The CDR3 has 16 residues. V lost 0 bases and J lost 1, with 12 bases in between. Germline V gene data show CDR1 as LNHNV and CDR2 as YYDKDF (reference sequence). The CDR3 loop is CATSRDRRVGNYGYTF. As DNA, the CDR3 is TGTGCCACCAGCAGAGATAGACGGGTTGGTAACTATGGCTACACCTTC.

This chain connects TRBV6-1 to TRBJ2-1, with a weak D call TRBD1 (5 bases). The CDR3 length is 12 residues. CDR1 and CDR2 (germline): MNHNS, SASEGT. The V end lost 6 bases, the J end lost 5 bases, and 8 bases lay between the germline ends. The CDR3 loop is CASRAGNNEQFF. The CDR3 DNA follows: TGTGCCAGCAGGGCAGGGAACAATGAGCAGTTCTTC.

The gene calls are TRBV6-6 and TRBJ1-1, with D perhaps matching TRBD1 (6 bases). Looked up from germline, CDR1 is MNHNY and CDR2 is SVGAGI (reference sequence). Trimming removed 6 bases from V and 11 bases from J, with 25 bases in between. The CDR3 covers 15 residues. The CDR3: CASRYALRDKLWAFF. CDR3 DNA sequence: TGTGCCAGCAGATACGCCCTCCGGGACAAGCTGTGGGCTTTCTTT.

The rearrangement links TRBV7-2 to TRBJ2-3, with 13 bases matching TRBD2. Germline V CDR1 and CDR2: SGHTA, FQGNSA. The V gene end was trimmed by 5 bases and the J gene end by 3 bases; junction bases not matched to a gene: 8. The CDR3 is made up of 17 amino acids. This CDR3 is CASSITSGGARTDTQYF. In DNA form, the CDR3 reads TGTGCCAGCAGCATAACTAGCGGGGGGGCTAGGACAGATACGCAGTATTTT.

The table lists this clonotype with a few counts. The chain combines TRBV7-2 with TRBJ2-3, with TRBD2 matching over 7 bases. Germline trimming cut 2 bases from V and 0 bases from J; bases unmatched to any gene: 5. The CDR3 contains 16 residues. Germline CDR1 is SGHTA and CDR2 is FQGNSA. CDR3 sequence reads: CASSLRRRGSTDTQYF. In nucleotides, the CDR3 is TGTGCCAGCAGCTTACGCCGGCGGGGGAGCACAGATACGCAGTATTTT.

This clonotype was counted between two and nine times. This may be a read error: a much more frequent sequence differs by one nucleotide. The chain employs TRBV29-1 and TRBJ2-7; D possibly corresponds to TRBD2 (6 bases). V was clipped by 5 bases and J by 2 bases, with 13 bases between them. Germline assignment: CDR1 SQVTM and CDR2 ANQGSEA. This CDR3 has 13 residues. CDR3 amino acids: CSVRDGRAYEQYF. CDR3 nucleotides: TGCAGCGTTAGGGACGGGAGAGCCTACGAGCAGTACTTC.